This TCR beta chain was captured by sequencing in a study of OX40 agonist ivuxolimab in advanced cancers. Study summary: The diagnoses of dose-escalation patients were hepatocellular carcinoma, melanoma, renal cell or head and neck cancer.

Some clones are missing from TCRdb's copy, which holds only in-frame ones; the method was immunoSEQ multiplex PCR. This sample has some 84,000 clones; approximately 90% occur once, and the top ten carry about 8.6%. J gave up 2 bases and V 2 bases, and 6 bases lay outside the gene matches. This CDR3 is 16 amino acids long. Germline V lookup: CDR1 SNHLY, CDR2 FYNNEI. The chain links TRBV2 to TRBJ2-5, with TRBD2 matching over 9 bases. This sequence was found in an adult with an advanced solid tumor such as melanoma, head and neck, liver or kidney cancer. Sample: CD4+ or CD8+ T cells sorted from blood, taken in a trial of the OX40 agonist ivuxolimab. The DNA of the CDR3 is TGTGCCAGCAGTGAAATCCTAGCGGGGACTCAAGAGACCCAGTACTTC. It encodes CASSEILAGTQETQYF.